This TCR beta chain is from a study of blood T cell repertoires in COVID-19. The wider study: The United States, Italy and Spain were the sources of the acute and convalescent COVID-19 samples.

Per the study methods: Using reference gene primer amplification, nucleated cell counts were estimated. Clones were sequenced by immunoSEQ multiplex PCR, and TCRdb holds only the in-frame ones, with some missing. V and J calls and clone size follow that table, whereas D and trimming were derived from the DNA. The repertoire has 250,000 to 300,000 clones, roughly 80% of them found once; the top ten carry roughly 4.6%. Germline-derived CDR1 and CDR2 are MNHNY and SVGAGI (reference sequence). The junction had 10 bases not matched to a gene; V was cut back by 7 bases and J by 11 bases. The CDR3 runs to 13 residues. This clone turned up a few times.

The sequence came from a man aged 60 to 69 who had recovered from COVID-19. V usage is TRBV6-6 and J usage is TRBJ1-1; 10 positions match TRBD1. Sequenced material: peripheral blood. CDR3 in amino acids: CASTRDRGGVAFF. In nucleotides, the CDR3 is TGTGCCAGCACACGGGACAGGGGCGGGGTGGCTTTCTTT.